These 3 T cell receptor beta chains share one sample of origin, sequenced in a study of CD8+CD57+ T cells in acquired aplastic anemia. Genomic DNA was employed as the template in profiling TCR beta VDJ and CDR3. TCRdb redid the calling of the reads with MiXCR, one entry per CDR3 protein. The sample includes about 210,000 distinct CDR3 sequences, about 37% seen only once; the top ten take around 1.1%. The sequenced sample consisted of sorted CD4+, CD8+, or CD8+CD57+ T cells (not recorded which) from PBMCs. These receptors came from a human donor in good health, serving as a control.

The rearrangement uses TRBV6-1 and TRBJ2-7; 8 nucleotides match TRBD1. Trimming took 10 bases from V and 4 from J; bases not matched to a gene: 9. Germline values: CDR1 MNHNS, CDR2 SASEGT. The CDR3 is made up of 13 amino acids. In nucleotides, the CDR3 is TGTGCCACTCCCGGGACAGGTACTTACGAGCAGTACTTC. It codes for CATPGTGTYEQYF.

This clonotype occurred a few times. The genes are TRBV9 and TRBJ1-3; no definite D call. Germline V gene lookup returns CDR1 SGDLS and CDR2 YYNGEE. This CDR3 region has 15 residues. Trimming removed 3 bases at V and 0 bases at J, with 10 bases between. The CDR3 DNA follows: TGTGCCAGCAGCGCCGGACTGACCTCTGGAAACACCATATATTTT. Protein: CASSAGLTSGNTIYF. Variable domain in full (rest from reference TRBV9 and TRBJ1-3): DSGVTQTPKHLITATGQRVTLRCSPRSGDLSVYWYQQSLDQGLQFLIQYYNGEERAKGNILERFSAQQFPDLHSELNLSSLELGDSALYFCASSAGLTSGNTIYFGEGSWLTVV.

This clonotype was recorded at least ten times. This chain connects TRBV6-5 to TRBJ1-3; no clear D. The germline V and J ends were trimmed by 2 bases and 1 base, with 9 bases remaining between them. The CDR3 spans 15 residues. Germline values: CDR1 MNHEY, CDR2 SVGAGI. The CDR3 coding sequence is TGTGCCAGCAGTTACGCCGCCTGGTCTGGAAACACCATATATTTT. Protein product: CASSYAAWSGNTIYF.